These 5 T cell receptor beta chains were sequenced from one sample in a study of CD8+CD57+ T cells in acquired aplastic anemia. For CDR3 and TCR beta VDJ profiling, genomic DNA was the template used. Each CDR3 protein gets one entry after TCRdb re-called the reads with MiXCR. The table includes roughly 250,000 distinct CDR3 sequences, 82% detected once. Previously, flow cytometry had revealed CD8+CD57+ cell expansion in the patients chosen for sequencing. The sample comprised sorted CD4+, CD8+, or CD8+CD57+ T cells (not recorded which) from PBMCs. The source of these receptors is a human donor with aplastic anemia.

Points on this clonotype: Because the CDR3 is missing its conserved closing phenylalanine or tryptophan, this is likely a read error. The limits of the CDR3 on the DNA are not certain, so only TCRdb's listed CDR3 is given. This rearrangement joins TRBV7-9 to TRBJ2-1; the D call in the table, TRBD1, was not verified against the DNA. A total of 13 residues make up the CDR3, ends included. Germline V gene sequence: CDR1 SEHNR, CDR2 FQNEAQ (reference sequence). CDR3 region: CAYEVTAYQEPQY.

The rearrangement joins TRBV9 to TRBJ2-2; possible D gene TRBD2, 5 bases. This CDR3 spans 13 amino acids. V was trimmed by 7 bases and J by 16 bases, leaving 23 bases between them. The germline V gene has CDR1 SGDLS and CDR2 YYNGEE. CDR3 loop: CASGGRLNEKQFF. The CDR3, as DNA: TGTGCCAGCGGAGGCAGGCTAAATGAAAAACAGTTTTTT.

As regards this clonotype: One junction end does not reproduce the germline sequence, and a read error may be involved. The genes are TRBV7-8 and TRBJ1-2; D ambiguous. The CDR3 has 13 residues. Per germline, CDR1 SGHVS and CDR2 FQNEAQ. CDR3 DNA: TGTGCCAGCAGCTTAGCGGGAGCTGCCGATTACAAGTTC. Translation gives CASSLAGAADYKF.

Regarding this clonotype: Since the CDR3 does not end with the conserved phenylalanine or tryptophan, this likely comes from a read error. The limits of the CDR3 on the DNA are not certain, so only TCRdb's listed CDR3 is given. The chain carries TRBV9 and TRBJ1-2. Germline-derived CDR1 and CDR2 are SGDLS and YYNGEE. 13 amino acids form the CDR3, both terminal residues included. The CDR3 protein is CASSVGVNGPYTY.

Worth noting for this clonotype: The final CDR3 position lacks the conserved phenylalanine or tryptophan, pointing to a likely read error. No DNA is shown, since the ends of the CDR3 on it are uncertain; the CDR3 is the one TCRdb lists. The chain links TRBV7-4 to TRBJ2-7; the table's D call, TRBD1, was not checked against the DNA. Per the germline V gene, CDR1 is SGHVT and CDR2 is SQSDAQ. A total of 13 residues make up the CDR3, ends included. CDR3: CASSVLGGLAQAL.